What follows is one T cell receptor (beta chain) and its context. The data were obtained in a study of T cell changes during pregnancy in multiple sclerosis. The repertoire was sequenced with immunoSEQ multiplex PCR; TCRdb's copy has only in-frame clones and lacks some. The sample consists of tens of thousands of clones, roughly 91% of them appearing once. This CDR3 is built from 14 residues. Germline CDR1 GTSNPN, CDR2 SVGIG (reference sequence). V lost 2 bases, J lost 0 bases, and 8 bases lay in between. The V gene is TRBV30, the J gene TRBJ1-3; D gene unclear. Material: peripheral blood, obtained after pregnancy. The clonotype comes from a female donor in good health, enrolled as a control in a pregnancy study. CDR3: CAWSSGRSGNTIYF. CDR3 sequence (DNA): TGTGCCTGGAGTAGCGGGCGCTCTGGAAACACCATATATTTT.